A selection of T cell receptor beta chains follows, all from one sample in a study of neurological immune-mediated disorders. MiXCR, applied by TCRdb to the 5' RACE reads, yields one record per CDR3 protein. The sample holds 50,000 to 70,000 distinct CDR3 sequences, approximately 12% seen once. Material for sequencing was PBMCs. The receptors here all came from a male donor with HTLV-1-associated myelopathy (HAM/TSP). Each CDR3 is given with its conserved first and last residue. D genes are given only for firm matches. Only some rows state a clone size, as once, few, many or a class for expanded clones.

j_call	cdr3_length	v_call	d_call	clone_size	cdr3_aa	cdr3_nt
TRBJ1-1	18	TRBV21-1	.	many	CASSKPLPGGWVNTEAFF	TGTGCCAGCAGCAAACCCCTGCCTGGAGGTTGGGTGAACACTGAAGCTTTCTTT
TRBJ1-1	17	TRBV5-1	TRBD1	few	CASSLVPGQGIGTEAFF	TGCGCCAGCAGCTTAGTACCGGGACAGGGAATAGGCACTGAAGCTTTCTTT
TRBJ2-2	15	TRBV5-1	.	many	CASSGAQGNTGELFF	TGCGCCAGCAGCGGAGCCCAGGGGAACACCGGGGAGCTGTTTTTT
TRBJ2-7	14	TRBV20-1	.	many	CSAPWTGGTYEQYF	TGCAGTGCTCCCTGGACAGGAGGGACCTACGAGCAGTACTTC
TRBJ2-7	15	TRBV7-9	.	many	CASSLPGRAGYEQYF	TGTGCCAGCAGCTTACCGGGCAGAGCCGGCTACGAGCAGTACTTC
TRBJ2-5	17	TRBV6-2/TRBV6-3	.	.	CASSYGRGHSTQETQYF	TGTGCCAGCAGTTACGGTCGGGGACACTCGACCCAAGAGACCCAGTACTTC
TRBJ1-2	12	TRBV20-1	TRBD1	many	CRTRQGVYGYTF	TGCAGAACCAGACAGGGCGTCTATGGCTACACCTTC
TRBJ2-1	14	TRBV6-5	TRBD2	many	CATSRGGARNEQFF	TGTGCCACCTCCCGGGGGGGCGCGAGGAATGAGCAGTTCTTC
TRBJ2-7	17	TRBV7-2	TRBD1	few	CASSLGDLRDRGHEQYF	TGTGCCAGCAGCTTAGGAGATCTGAGAGACAGGGGTCACGAGCAGTACTTC
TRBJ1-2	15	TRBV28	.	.	CASSLGGPQKDGYTF	TGTGCCAGCAGTTTGGGGGGACCCCAGAAGGACGGCTACACCTTC
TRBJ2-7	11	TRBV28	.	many	CASSWHYEQYF	TGTGCCAGCAGTTGGCACTACGAGCAGTACTTC
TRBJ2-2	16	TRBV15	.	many	CATSRARGVFTGELFF	TGTGCCACCAGCAGAGCCCGCGGGGTGTTCACCGGGGAGCTGTTTTTT
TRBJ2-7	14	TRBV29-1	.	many	CSVEGGRSSYEQYF	TGCAGCGTTGAGGGGGGCAGGAGCTCCTACGAGCAGTACTTC
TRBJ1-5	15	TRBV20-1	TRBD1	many	CSADAGTGPYQPQHF	TGCAGTGCCGACGCCGGGACAGGGCCCTATCAGCCCCAGCATTTT
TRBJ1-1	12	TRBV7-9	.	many	CASSFRESEAFF	TGTGCCAGCAGCTTTCGTGAGAGTGAAGCTTTCTTT
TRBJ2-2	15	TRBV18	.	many	CASSPQPRPGGELFF	TGTGCCAGCTCACCGCAACCGAGGCCCGGCGGGGAGCTGTTTTTT
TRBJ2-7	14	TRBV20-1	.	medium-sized	CSARANRATYEQYF	TGCAGTGCTAGAGCTAACAGGGCTACCTACGAGCAGTACTTC
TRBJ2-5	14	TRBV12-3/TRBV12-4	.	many	CASSFWGKQETQYF	TGTGCCAGCAGTTTTTGGGGGAAACAAGAGACCCAGTACTTC
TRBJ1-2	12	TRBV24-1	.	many	CATSDLTSGYTF	TGTGCCACCAGCGATTTGACCAGTGGCTACACCTTC
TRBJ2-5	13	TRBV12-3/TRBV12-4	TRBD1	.	CASRRTGGETQYF	TGTGCCAGCAGGAGAACAGGGGGCGAGACCCAGTACTTC
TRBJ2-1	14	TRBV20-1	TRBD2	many	CSAVGRGGYNEQFF	TGCAGTGCTGTTGGGCGGGGGGGCTACAATGAGCAGTTCTTC
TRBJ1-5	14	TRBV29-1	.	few	CSVERLSGNQPQHF	TGCAGCGTTGAGAGATTGTCAGGCAATCAGCCCCAGCATTTT
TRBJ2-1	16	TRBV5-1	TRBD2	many	CASSLREGWRGGEQFF	TGCGCCAGCAGCTTAAGGGAGGGTTGGCGCGGAGGTGAGCAGTTCTTC
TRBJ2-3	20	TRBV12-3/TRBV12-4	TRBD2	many	CASSGRQGGSGGPSTDTQYF	TGTGCCAGCAGTGGTAGACAGGGAGGTAGCGGGGGACCTAGCACAGATACGCAGTATTTT
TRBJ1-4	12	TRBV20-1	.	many	CSVTLRNEKLFF	TGCAGTGTTACGTTAAGGAATGAAAAACTGTTTTTT
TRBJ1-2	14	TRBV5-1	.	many	CASSLEGKRYGYTF	TGCGCCAGCAGCTTGGAAGGGAAACGCTATGGCTACACCTTC
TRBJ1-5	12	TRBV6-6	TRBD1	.	CASLTGEQPQHF	TGTGCCAGCCTGACAGGGGAACAGCCCCAGCATTTT
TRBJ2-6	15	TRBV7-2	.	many	CASSKRTSGANVLTF	TGTGCCAGCAGCAAAAGGACTTCTGGGGCCAACGTCCTGACTTTC
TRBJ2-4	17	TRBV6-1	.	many	CASKSRVGPVAKNIQYF	TGTGCCAGCAAATCGCGGGTAGGGCCTGTTGCCAAAAACATTCAGTACTTC
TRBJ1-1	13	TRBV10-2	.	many	CASSGRGWTEAFF	TGCGCCAGCAGTGGGAGGGGCTGGACTGAAGCTTTCTTT
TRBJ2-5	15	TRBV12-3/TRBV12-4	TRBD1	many	CASSPDRGSAETQYF	TGTGCCAGCAGTCCGGACAGGGGGTCAGCAGAGACCCAGTACTTC
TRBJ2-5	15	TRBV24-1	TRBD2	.	CATSDLLAGEETQYF	TGTGCCACCAGTGATTTACTAGCGGGGGAAGAGACCCAGTACTTC
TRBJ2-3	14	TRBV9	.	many	CASSVAHEGDTQYF	TGTGCCAGCAGCGTAGCTCACGAGGGGGATACGCAGTATTTT
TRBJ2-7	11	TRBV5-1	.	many	CASSSIYEQYF	TGCGCCAGCAGCTCGATCTACGAGCAGTACTTC
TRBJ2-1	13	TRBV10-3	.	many	CAISVGDGDEQFF	TGTGCCATCAGTGTCGGGGATGGTGATGAGCAGTTCTTC
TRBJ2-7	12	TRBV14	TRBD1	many	CASSQVPGQAYF	TGTGCCAGCAGCCAAGTCCCGGGACAGGCGTACTTC
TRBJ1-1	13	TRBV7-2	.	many	CASSWDRLAEAFF	TGTGCCAGCAGCTGGGACCGGTTGGCTGAAGCTTTCTTT
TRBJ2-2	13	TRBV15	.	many	CATSRGGTGELFF	TGTGCCACCAGCAGAGGGGGAACCGGGGAGCTGTTTTTT
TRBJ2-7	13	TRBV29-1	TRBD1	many	CSATGTGAYEQYF	TGCAGCGCTACCGGGACAGGGGCCTACGAGCAGTACTTC
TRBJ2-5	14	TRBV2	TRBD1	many	CASRGDRAVKTQYF	TGTGCCAGCAGGGGTGACAGGGCGGTGAAGACCCAGTACTTC
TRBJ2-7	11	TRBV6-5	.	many	CASSSGVEQYF	TGTGCCAGCAGTTCCGGGGTTGAGCAGTACTTC
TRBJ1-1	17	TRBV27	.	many	CASSLLAGAPSTIEAFF	TGTGCCAGCAGTCTATTAGCCGGGGCCCCTTCCACCATCGAAGCTTTCTTT
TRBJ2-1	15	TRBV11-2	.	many	CASSYYSGFDNEQFF	TGTGCCAGCAGCTACTACTCCGGCTTCGACAATGAGCAGTTCTTC
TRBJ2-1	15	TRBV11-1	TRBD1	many	CASRPTDRGTDEQFF	TGTGCCAGCCGTCCCACCGACAGGGGGACCGATGAGCAGTTCTTC
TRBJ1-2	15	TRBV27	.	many	CASSFWGSAGYGYTF	TGTGCCAGCAGTTTTTGGGGATCGGCCGGCTATGGCTACACCTTC
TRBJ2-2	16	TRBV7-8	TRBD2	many	CASSSLLRGETGELFF	TGTGCCAGCAGCTCCCTCTTGCGGGGGGAAACCGGGGAGCTGTTTTTT
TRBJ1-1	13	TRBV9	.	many	CASSADPGAEAFF	TGTGCCAGCAGCGCGGATCCGGGGGCTGAAGCTTTCTTT
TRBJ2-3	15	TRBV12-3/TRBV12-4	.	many	CASRKLAQNTDTQYF	TGTGCCAGCAGGAAACTAGCCCAGAACACAGATACGCAGTATTTT